These 15 T cell receptor beta chains share one sample of origin, sequenced in a study of Ad26.COV2.S vaccination and SARS-CoV-2 variants. The method was immunoSEQ multiplex PCR; TCRdb's version includes in-frame clones alone and lacks a portion of them. The sample lists approximately 460,000 clones; roughly 87% were seen once. Treatment specified: roughly 19 received Ad26.COV2.S at low or high dose, single or two shots; roughly 5 received placebo; per-sample allocation not given. The samples were gathered on day 63 after the first injection of vaccine or placebo. Source: peripheral blood, taken in a trial of Ad26.COV2.S vaccine versus placebo. These receptors came from a person aged 18 to 65 who received the Ad26.COV2.S COVID-19 vaccine or a placebo.

The chain employs TRBV7-2 and TRBJ1-1; maybe TRBD1 (5 bases). The CDR3 is made up of 15 amino acids. Deletions cut 1 base from V and 5 bases from J, with 14 bases between. Germline assignment: CDR1 SGHTA and CDR2 FQGNSA. The CDR3 DNA sequence: TGTGCCAGCAGCTTAGGCGGGACTACGGGAACTGAAGCTTTCTTT. Amino acids: CASSLGGTTGTEAFF.

The rearrangement joins TRBV5-8 to TRBJ2-1; the match to TRBD2 covers 7 bases. Trimming took 4 bases from V and 1 from J; bases not matched to a gene: 8. CDR3 length: 16 amino acids. Germline V gene data show CDR1 as SGHTS and CDR2 as YDEGEE. As DNA, the CDR3 is TGTGCCAGCAGCACCCGAGCGGGAAGGTCCTACAATGAGCAGTTCTTC. It is translated as CASSTRAGRSYNEQFF.

This clone appeared a single time. The J gene is TRBJ2-1, the V gene TRBV7-8, with 8 nucleotides matching TRBD2. V lost 3 bases to trimming and J lost 5 bases; unmatched junction nucleotides: 9. Germline CDR1 and CDR2: SGHVS and FQNEAQ. This CDR3 spans 16 amino acids. Here the CDR3 reads CASSFGRGLADNEQFF. CDR3 bases: TGTGCCAGCAGCTTTGGGAGAGGACTAGCCGACAATGAGCAGTTCTTC.

V gene TRBV28 combines with J gene TRBJ2-7; no definite D call. CDR1 and CDR2 from the germline V gene are MDHEN and SYDVKM. This CDR3 spans 14 amino acids. V lost 5 bases and J lost 3, with 14 bases in between. The CDR3, as DNA: TGTGCCAGCAGTCTACCTCTCCAGAACTACGAGCAGTACTTC. Translation: CASSLPLQNYEQYF. Supplemented by reference TRBV28 and TRBJ2-7, the full variable domain reads DVKVTQSSRYLVKRTGEKVFLECVQDMDHENMFWYRQDPGLGLRLIYFSYDVKMKEKGDIPEGYSVSREKKERFSLILESASTNQTSMYLCASSLPLQNYEQYFGPGTRLTVT.

CDR3 in DNA: TGTGCCAGCAGTTACACTCAAGGGACAGCCCAGCGGGAAGCTTTCTTT. Translating gives CASSYTQGTAQREAFF. V gene TRBV6-5 combines with J gene TRBJ1-1; 7 nucleotides align to TRBD1. Germline CDR1 MNHEY, CDR2 SVGAGI. This CDR3 is built from 16 residues. After removal of 2 bases from V and 8 bases from J, the junction contained 14 bases not matched to a gene.

This chain links TRBV28 with TRBJ1-5; no clear D gene. This CDR3 spans 13 amino acids. V lost 5 bases and J 4 bases, leaving 9 bases between the germline ends. Germline loops: CDR1 MDHEN, CDR2 SYDVKM. The DNA for the CDR3 is TGTGCCAGCAGTCCGACCCAAAATCAGCCCCAGCATTTT. Its translation: CASSPTQNQPQHF.

The chain recombines TRBV6-1 with TRBJ2-3; tentatively, D is TRBD2 (7 bases). The CDR3 is 16 residues long. Deletions cut 3 bases from V and 1 base from J, with 14 bases between. Germline CDR1 reads MNHNS; CDR2 reads SASEGT. CDR3 sequence (DNA): TGTGCCAGCAGTGATAGGAGGGGGGGAGGCACAGATACGCAGTATTTT. Translated, it gives CASSDRRGGGTDTQYF.

The chain recombines TRBV7-6 with TRBJ2-7; 7 bases are a match to TRBD2. The V gene end was trimmed by 2 bases and the J gene end by 2 bases; junction bases not matched to a gene: 6. Germline V lookup: CDR1 SGHVS, CDR2 FNYEAQ. The CDR3 is 15 residues long. CDR3 residues: CASSLWEGLAYEQYF. Here the CDR3 DNA reads TGTGCCAGCAGCTTATGGGAAGGACTAGCCTACGAGCAGTACTTC.

This chain links TRBV7-6 with TRBJ1-1; perhaps TRBD1 as D (5 bases). CDR1 is SGHVS and CDR2 is FNYEAQ in the germline V gene. The CDR3 contains 16 residues. V was cut by 1 base and J by 2 bases, with 14 bases left in between. The CDR3 DNA follows: TGTGCCAGCAGCTTAGGGGCGGGGACTGGAAACACTGAAGCTTTCTTT. It encodes CASSLGAGTGNTEAFF.

V gene TRBV30 combines with J gene TRBJ1-4; D may be TRBD1 (6 bases). The CDR3 is 16 residues long. In germline, CDR1 is GTSNPN, CDR2 SVGIG (reference sequence). Trimming stripped 2 bases from V and 5 bases from J, with 18 bases between. CDR3 DNA: TGTGCCTGGAGTTCCGGGACAACCAGATACAATGAAAAACTGTTTTTT. It codes for CAWSSGTTRYNEKLFF. The full variable domain, rest sourced from reference TRBV30 and TRBJ1-4, is SQTIHQWPATLVQPVGSPLSLECTVEGTSNPNLYWYRQAAGRGLQLLFYSVGIGQISSEVPQNLSASRPQDRQFILSSKKLLLSDSGFYLCAWSSGTTRYNEKLFFGSGTQLSVL.

The chain employs TRBV19 and TRBJ1-2; D is unresolved. In germline, CDR1 is LNHDA, CDR2 SQIVND (reference sequence). This CDR3 has 14 amino acids. V gave up 7 bases and J gave up 2 bases, with 14 bases separating them. The CDR3 coding sequence is TGTGCCAGTAAGCCTGTCAGAGCCAACTATGGCTACACCTTC. Amino acids: CASKPVRANYGYTF.

This chain's CDR3 is CASSHRGPDTQYF. CDR3 nucleotides: TGTGCCAGCAGCCACCGGGGGCCAGATACGCAGTATTTT. V and J are TRBV27 and TRBJ2-3; D might be TRBD1 or TRBD2, each matching 6 bases. The V gene's germline CDR1 is MNHEY and CDR2 SMNVEV (reference sequence). This CDR3 region has 13 residues. Trimming stripped 6 bases from V and 4 bases from J, with 11 bases between.

The chain carries TRBV27 and TRBJ2-7; 11 positions match TRBD2. Trimming cost V 5 bases and J 5 bases; bases outside gene matches: 14. The CDR3 length is 17 residues. CDR1 MNHEY and CDR2 SMNVEV come from the germline V gene (reference sequence). CDR3 DNA sequence: TGTGCCAGCAGTCCAACACTAGCGGGAGTAGATGGCGACGAGCAGTACTTC. The encoded protein is CASSPTLAGVDGDEQYF.

The V gene is TRBV25-1, the J gene TRBJ1-6; 9 nucleotides agree with TRBD1. V shed 3 bases, J shed 8 bases, and the junction held 11 bases outside the gene matches. The CDR3 runs to 17 residues. The V gene's germline CDR1 is MGHDK and CDR2 SYGVNS. As DNA, the CDR3 is TGTGCCAGCAGTGACGAACAGGGGGCACGGGGTCATTCACCCCTCCACTTT. As protein: CASSDEQGARGHSPLHF.

This rearrangement joins TRBV7-3 to TRBJ2-1; D is possibly TRBD1 (5 bases). Trimming removed 5 bases at V and 5 bases at J, with 7 bases between. The germline gives CDR1 SGHTA, CDR2 FQGTGA. CDR3 length equals 12 residues. The CDR3 DNA is TGTGCCAGCAGCCCGGACAACAATGAGCAGTTCTTC. It codes for CASSPDNNEQFF.